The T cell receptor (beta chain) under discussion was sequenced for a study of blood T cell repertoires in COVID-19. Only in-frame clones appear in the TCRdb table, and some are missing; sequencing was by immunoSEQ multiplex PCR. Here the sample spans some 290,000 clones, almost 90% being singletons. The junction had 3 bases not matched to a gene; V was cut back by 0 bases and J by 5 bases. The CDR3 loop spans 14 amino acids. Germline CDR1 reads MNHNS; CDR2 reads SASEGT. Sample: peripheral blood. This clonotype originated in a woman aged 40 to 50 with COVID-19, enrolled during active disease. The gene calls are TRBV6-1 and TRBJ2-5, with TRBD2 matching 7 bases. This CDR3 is CASSEAVGGETQYF. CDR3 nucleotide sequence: TGTGCCAGCAGTGAAGCGGTGGGAGGGGAGACCCAGTACTTC.